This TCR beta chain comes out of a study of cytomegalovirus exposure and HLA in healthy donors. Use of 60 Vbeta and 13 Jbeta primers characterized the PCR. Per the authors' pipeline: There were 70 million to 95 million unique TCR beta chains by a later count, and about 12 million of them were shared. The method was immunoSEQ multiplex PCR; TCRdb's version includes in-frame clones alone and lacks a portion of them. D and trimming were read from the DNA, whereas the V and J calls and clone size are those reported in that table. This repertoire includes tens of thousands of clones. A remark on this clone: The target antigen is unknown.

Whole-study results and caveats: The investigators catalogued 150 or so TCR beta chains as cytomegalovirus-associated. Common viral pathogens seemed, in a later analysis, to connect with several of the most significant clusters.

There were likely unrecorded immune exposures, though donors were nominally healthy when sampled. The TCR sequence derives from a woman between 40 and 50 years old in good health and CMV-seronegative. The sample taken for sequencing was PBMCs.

The chain's CDR3 is CASSGQGNTEAFF. CDR3 DNA sequence: TGTGCCAGCAGTGGACAGGGGAACACTGAAGCTTTCTTT. The chain has TRBV6-1 and TRBJ1-1; TRBD1 aligns across 7 bases. V was pared by 4 bases and J by 1 base, with 0 bases of the junction left unmatched. The CDR3 has 13 amino acids. In germline, CDR1 is MNHNS, CDR2 SASEGT.